Below, one TCR beta chain is given with its context. This clonotype was counted many times. What this receptor recognizes is not known. The input lacks base qualities; no much larger clone sits a single base away. Amplification of TCR beta CDR3 regions was carried out from RNA transcripts. For the first round of RT-PCR on the TCR CDR3, the HTBI primer set was used together with the Qiagen OneStep RT-PCR kit. Libraries were constructed in a second round of multiplex PCR, after which size selection and purification were performed. Sequencing of the libraries was done on an Illumina HiSeq2000 using paired-end 100 bp reads. The published analysis was carried out like this. SOAPnuke was used to process the raw data, throwing out any read that contained adapters or uncalled bases, had a mean Phred below 15, or lacked an exact constant-primer or identifier match. High-quality paired reads were merged using COPE v1.2.5, and each unique nucleotide sequence was defined as a clonotype. MiTCR v1.1 was used to align clonotypes to the IMGT TRBV, TRBD and TRBJ reference segments. Only V-J combinations with frequency above 0.0001, covering roughly 99% of repertoires, were analysed. The TCS score was defined as the ratio of F50 (clonal expansion) to E x V (chaos), calculated using BLOSUM62-based TCRdist between CDR3 peptides within each V-J. Welch's t-statistics and random forest reduced 500 to 550 V-J features to 10 to 15, which were used in a naive Bayes classifier (R e1071). TCRdb redid the processing of the public reads, applying fastp at Q25 and MiXCR, and retained in-frame beta chains. Entries that share a CDR3 protein sequence are merged under the most common genes and DNA. What appears here as the V and J calls and clone size reflects TCRdb's work, not the paper's. The sample yields hundreds of thousands of distinct CDR3 sequences; about 15% were counted once. About 27% of the sample is taken by the ten largest.

This entry belongs to a study of T cells in Graves' hyperthyroidism and ophthalmopathy (dated by TCRdb to between 2018 and 2020). Concerning the study at large: Peripheral blood was sampled at the time of initial diagnosis, prior to any treatment. TCR V-J signatures able to tell the groups apart were searched for in a discovery cohort of some 97 patients, of whom 43 had Graves' ophthalmopathy and roughly 57 had stable Graves' hyperthyroidism. An independent validation cohort of under 20 hyperthyroidism patients and about 15 patients who later progressed to ophthalmopathy tested prospective prediction of ophthalmopathy. The 100 or so discovery patients were divided at random into training and test sets in a 7:3 ratio. In six Graves' hyperthyroidism patients, the study also compared T-cell repertoires from thyroid tissue with T-cell repertoires from blood. Once sampling was done, hyperthyroidism patients were given methimazole at a starting dose of 30 mg daily, whereas ophthalmopathy patients were given high-dose intravenous methylprednisolone. TCR Vbeta CDR3 sequencing of fewer than 150 peripheral blood samples (around 45 ophthalmopathy, roughly 74 hyperthyroidism and roughly 17 progressor patients) is reported in the paper. What the study reported, not specific to this receptor: In validation, progression to ophthalmopathy was predicted by the model with about 70% sensitivity and 72.22% specificity, a median of around 6.5 months before onset. No statistical method was used to fix the sample size in advance, and group allocation was not hidden from the investigators. A 13 V-J signature model separated ophthalmopathy from stable hyperthyroidism, with 87.88% sensitivity and about 81% specificity in cross-validation and 80%/75% in testing. Most expanded thyroid clonotypes (frequency above 0.001) were also detected in blood, suggesting blood repertoires may reflect thyroid immune responses.

Hyperthyroidism patients were newly diagnosed, with disease duration under 2 months, and aged 18 to 65 years. The study excluded patients with uncontrolled infections, other autoimmune diseases, pregnancy or lactation. Diagnoses relied on clinical symptoms, serum thyroxine and TRAb, thyroid ultrasound and orbital computed tomography. Blood from progressor patients was collected at the time of first diagnosis with hyperthyroidism, before any ophthalmopathy symptoms had appeared. PBMCs were separated from 8 to 10 ml of fresh peripheral blood using Ficoll-Paque density gradient centrifugation. Progressor patients were defined as those initially diagnosed with Graves' hyperthyroidism in whom ophthalmopathy developed during follow-up. Total RNA was extracted using Trizol reagent, and RNA quality was assessed on an Agilent 2100 Bioanalyzer. This clonotype was sampled from a woman aged 18-29 years with Graves' hyperthyroidism that later progressed to Graves' ophthalmopathy. Sequencing was done on a sample of blood.

The nucleotide sequence reads TGCAGTGCTAGGAGGTCAGGGGGCGATGAGCAGTTCTTC. Its protein product is CSARRSGGDEQFF. Recombination connected TRBV20-1 to TRBJ2-1, and 8 junction bases match TRBD1. Counted from cysteine to phenylalanine, this CDR3 has 13 amino acids. Of the read, only the CDR3 DNA is kept; its 39 bases are in frame from base 1. Trimmed from V: 3 bases; trimmed from J: 8 bases; junction bases lacking a gene match: 6. CDR1 and CDR2, looked up from the germline V gene (reference sequence), are DFQATT and SNEGSKA.